The 27 T cell receptor beta chains listed next were all sequenced from one sample in a study of cytomegalovirus exposure and HLA in healthy donors listed by TCRdb under 2017. To prepare the library, the immunoSEQ multiplex PCR assay was applied. Held by TCRdb, this immuneACCESS table contains in-frame sequences only and omits some clones. Under half of the omission traces to an unresolved V gene where checked; the cause of the rest is unknown. This sample has some 170,000 clones in its table, and about 83% of those were observed once. The ten largest clones add up to approximately 1.5% of the sample. The specimen was PBMCs. The receptors originated from a woman in her twenties or thirties in good health and CMV-seronegative.

This clone was found once. The gene calls are TRBV2 and TRBJ2-5, with TRBD2 identical over 12 bases. This CDR3 spans 15 amino acids. The ends lost 5 bases at V and 5 bases at J; junction bases unmatched: 6. CDR1 is SNHLY, CDR2 FYNNEI, per germline. CDR3 nucleotides: TGTGCCAGCAGTCTTACTAGCGGGGGGCGGGAGACCCAGTACTTC. Translated: CASSLTSGGRETQYF.

Written as DNA, the CDR3 is TGTGCCAGCAGTCTACAGGGTTCCTACGAGCAGTACTTC. As protein: CASSLQGSYEQYF. The chain links TRBV6-5 to TRBJ2-7; perhaps TRBD1 as D (6 bases). Trimming stripped 5 bases from V and 1 base from J, with 9 bases between. Per the germline V gene, CDR1 is MNHEY and CDR2 is SVGAGI. The length of the CDR3 is 13 residues.

J is TRBJ2-7 and V is TRBV19; 7 nucleotides line up with TRBD1. J lost 4 bases, V lost 3 bases, and 15 bases had no gene match. Germline lookup yields CDR1 LNHDA and CDR2 SQIVND (reference sequence). There are 17 residues in the CDR3. CDR3 amino acids: CASSIRPGQSPGYEQYF. The CDR3 DNA reads TGTGCCAGTAGTATCCGACCGGGACAGTCCCCAGGATACGAGCAGTACTTC.

The CDR3 nucleotides read TGTGCCAGCAGTTCTGGACAGGGAGATGCCTACGAGCAGTACTTC. Encoded protein: CASSSGQGDAYEQYF. V usage is TRBV27 and J usage is TRBJ2-7; 8 bases agree with TRBD1. Germline V gene lookup returns CDR1 MNHEY and CDR2 SMNVEV (reference sequence). The CDR3 is 15 amino acids. V was pared by 4 bases and J by 2 bases, with 7 bases of the junction left unmatched.

V gene TRBV4-1 combines with J gene TRBJ2-7; 9 nucleotides match TRBD1. Germline CDR1 and CDR2: MGHRA and YSYEKL. The CDR3 sequence is 16 residues long. The junction had 11 bases not matched to a gene; V was cut back by 5 bases and J by 3 bases. CDR3 nucleotides: TGCGCCAGCAGCACCCACACCGGGACAGGGTTCTACGAGCAGTACTTC. Amino acids: CASSTHTGTGFYEQYF.

The chain couples TRBV7-9 to TRBJ2-5, with TRBD2 matching over 7 bases. This CDR3 has 18 residues. The V gene end was trimmed by 2 bases and the J gene end by 0 bases; junction bases not matched to a gene: 12. The V gene's germline CDR1 is SEHNR and CDR2 FQNEAQ (reference sequence). The chain's CDR3 is CASSLPRGEGNDQETQYF. The DNA for the CDR3 is TGTGCCAGCAGCTTACCCCGAGGGGAGGGGAACGACCAAGAGACCCAGTACTTC.

The chain has TRBV9 and TRBJ1-1; no definite D call. The CDR3 is made up of 14 amino acids. V gave up 0 bases and J gave up 4 bases, with 10 bases separating them. Germline CDR1 and CDR2: SGDLS and YYNGEE. This CDR3 reads CASSVGPGSTEAFF. For the CDR3, the DNA is TGTGCCAGCAGCGTAGGACCCGGGAGCACTGAAGCTTTCTTT.

The V call is TRBV4-3, the J call TRBJ2-3; D might be TRBD2 (6 bases). Trimming took off 4 bases at V and 5 bases at J, with 16 bases between the two ends. The germline V gene encodes CDR1 LGHNA and CDR2 YSLEER. There are 15 residues in the CDR3. This CDR3 reads CASSPEARRGDTQYF. CDR3 in DNA: TGCGCCAGCAGCCCAGAGGCCAGGCGGGGAGATACGCAGTATTTT.

Concerning this clone: Other DNA sequences in this sample translate to the same CDR3. The J gene is TRBJ2-7, the V gene TRBV11-2; D ambiguous. The length of the CDR3 is 13 residues. Germline CDR1 is SGHAT and CDR2 is FQNNGV. V lost 0 bases and J lost 3, with 6 bases in between. The CDR3 nucleotides read TGTGCCAGCAGCTTAGATCTAAGCTACGAGCAGTACTTC. It is translated as CASSLDLSYEQYF.

J is TRBJ1-6 and V is TRBV11-2; D remains unclear. Germline V gene data show CDR1 as SGHAT and CDR2 as FQNNGV. V was cut by 5 bases and J by 4 bases, with 12 bases left in between. The CDR3 has 15 residues. The CDR3 is CASSPGRRYNSPLHF. The CDR3 DNA reads as TGTGCCAGCAGCCCCGGGAGGCGGTATAATTCACCCCTCCACTTT.

J is TRBJ2-7 and V is TRBV4-1, with D tentatively TRBD2 (5 bases). Trimming left V 4 bases short and J 7 bases short, with 26 bases between. Germline assignment: CDR1 MGHRA and CDR2 YSYEKL. The CDR3 spans 17 residues. This CDR3 is CASSPAQVGNGDGEQYF. CDR3 in DNA: TGCGCCAGCAGCCCCGCCCAGGTCGGTAACGGGGATGGAGAGCAGTACTTC.

The V gene is TRBV7-5, the J gene TRBJ2-7; the table's D call of TRBD1 was not tested on the DNA. TRBV7-5 is shown as a pseudogene. CDR3 length: 23 residues. The CDR3 sequence is CARSLGQLPGSPKRGILLYEQYF. Here the CDR3 DNA reads TGTGCCAGAAGCTTAGGTCAACTCCCGGGAAGCCCAAAAAGGGGGATCCTCCTTTACGAGCAGTACTTC.

V is TRBV5-4 and J is TRBJ2-2, with 7 nucleotides matching TRBD1. The J segment lost 11 bases and the V segment lost 5 bases, leaving 12 bases of the junction unmatched. The germline V gene has CDR1 SGHNT and CDR2 YYREEE (reference sequence). This CDR3 is 14 amino acids long. The CDR3 DNA follows: TGTGCCAGCAGACCTGACAGGGCACCAACCGAGCTGTTTTTT. Protein product: CASRPDRAPTELFF.

This clone was detected once. The rearrangement uses TRBV27 and TRBJ1-5; D perhaps matches TRBD1 (5 bases). The CDR3 is 16 amino acids. Germline V gives CDR1 MNHEY, CDR2 SMNVEV (reference sequence). V was clipped by 0 bases and J by 4 bases, with 13 bases between them. The CDR3 nucleotides read TGTGCCAGCAGTTTATCGAAACGTCAGGGAAATCAGCCCCAGCATTTT. It translates to CASSLSKRQGNQPQHF.

The V and J genes are TRBV29-1 and TRBJ1-1, with D perhaps matching TRBD1 (6 bases). The CDR3 spans 12 residues. Germline CDR1 and CDR2: SQVTM and ANQGSEA. The V end was cut by 6 bases, the J end by 6 bases, with 14 bases between. Written as DNA, the CDR3 is TGCAGCGTACCGGGGCCAGGGGCTGAAGCTTTCTTT. Translation: CSVPGPGAEAFF. Full variable domain (missing parts from reference TRBV29-1 and TRBJ1-1): SAVISQKPSRDICQRGTSLTIQCQVDSQVTMMFWYRQQPGQSLTLIATANQGSEATYESGFVIDKFPISRPNLTFSTLTVSNMSPEDSSIYLCSVPGPGAEAFFGQGTRLTVV.

The V and J genes are TRBV2 and TRBJ1-6; D is perhaps TRBD1 (6 bases). CDR1 is SNHLY and CDR2 is FYNNEI in the germline V gene. The CDR3 is 16 residues long. Trimming pared 5 bases from V and 5 bases from J, leaving 16 bases between. CDR3 in amino acids: CASSFTGNPNNSPLHF. In DNA, the CDR3 is TGTGCCAGCAGTTTTACAGGGAATCCTAATAATTCACCCCTCCACTTT.

The chain has TRBV6-5 and TRBJ2-5; D is ambiguous. V lost 0 bases and J lost 5, with 7 bases in between. The CDR3 has 13 residues. CDR1 and CDR2 (germline): MNHEY, SVGAGI. CDR3 nucleotides: TGTGCCAGCAGTTACTCGACGCGGGAGACCCAGTACTTC. As protein: CASSYSTRETQYF.

A single count supports this clone. The chain joins TRBV6-4 to TRBJ2-3, with 10 bases fitting TRBD2. Germline CDR1 is MRHNA and CDR2 is SNTAGT. This CDR3 contains 18 residues. V dropped 4 bases and J dropped 1; count of bases not matched to a gene: 11. CDR3 in DNA: TGTGCCAGCAGTGCCCATAACGCGAGCGGGGGGGGCACAGATACGCAGTATTTT. Translated, it gives CASSAHNASGGGTDTQYF.

This rearrangement joins TRBV9 to TRBJ1-2; possible D gene TRBD1, 5 bases. Germline assignment: CDR1 SGDLS and CDR2 YYNGEE. The CDR3 is 20 amino acids. V was shortened by 6 bases and J by 0 bases, with 30 bases between the two germline ends. The CDR3 region is CASTRGSGVEGKVANYGYTF. The CDR3 DNA sequence: TGTGCCAGCACCCGAGGCTCGGGGGTGGAAGGGAAAGTTGCTAACTATGGCTACACCTTC.

The V gene is TRBV7-2, the J gene TRBJ2-3, with TRBD1 matching over 7 bases. The germline V gene encodes CDR1 SGHTA and CDR2 FQGNSA. The junction had 9 bases not matched to a gene; V was cut back by 1 base and J by 2 bases. The CDR3 consists of 17 residues. The CDR3 loop reads CASSLDSQGILTDTQYF. Here the CDR3 DNA reads TGTGCCAGCAGCTTAGACTCACAGGGGATTCTCACAGATACGCAGTATTTT.

This chain links TRBV30 with TRBJ2-2; 8 positions match TRBD1. The V gene end was trimmed by 4 bases and the J gene end by 3 bases; junction bases not matched to a gene: 4. Per germline, CDR1 GTSNPN and CDR2 SVGIG (reference sequence). The CDR3 loop spans 14 amino acids. The CDR3 reads CAWKQGVDTGELFF. In nucleotides, the CDR3 is TGTGCCTGGAAACAGGGGGTCGACACCGGGGAGCTGTTTTTT. The entire variable domain, with the rest obtained from reference TRBV30 and TRBJ2-2, is as follows: SQTIHQWPATLVQPVGSPLSLECTVEGTSNPNLYWYRQAAGRGLQLLFYSVGIGQISSEVPQNLSASRPQDRQFILSSKKLLLSDSGFYLCAWKQGVDTGELFFGEGSRLTVL.

The V and J genes are TRBV7-6 and TRBJ1-6; a possible D gene is TRBD1 (5 bases). V lost 0 bases and J 0 bases, leaving 9 bases between the germline ends. Looked up from germline, CDR1 is SGHVS and CDR2 is FNYEAQ. This CDR3 contains 17 residues. CDR3 coding DNA: TGTGCCAGCAGCTTAGCGACAGCCCACTCCTATAATTCACCCCTCCACTTT. The encoded protein is CASSLATAHSYNSPLHF.

The chain combines TRBV2 with TRBJ2-1, with 7 bases lining up with TRBD2. The CDR3 totals 13 residues. Germline lookup yields CDR1 SNHLY and CDR2 FYNNEI. Trimming cost V 9 bases and J 5 bases; bases outside gene matches: 7. CDR3 sequence (DNA): TGTGCCAGAGGACTAGGCGGTAACAATGAGCAGTTCTTC. This gives the protein CARGLGGNNEQFF.

CDR3 DNA sequence: TGTGCCAGCAGCCAGGGACTAGCGGGGGGGAATGAGCAGTTCTTC. Its translation is CASSQGLAGGNEQFF. The V call is TRBV27, the J call TRBJ2-1, with TRBD2 identical over 16 bases. J gave up 7 bases and V 6 bases, and 3 bases lay outside the gene matches. The CDR3 runs to 15 residues. Germline lookup yields CDR1 MNHEY and CDR2 SMNVEV (reference sequence).

The chain joins TRBV29-1 to TRBJ2-1; 9 nucleotides match TRBD2. Germline V gene data show CDR1 as SQVTM and CDR2 as ANQGSEA. Trimming took 7 bases from V and 7 from J; bases not matched to a gene: 14. The CDR3 loop spans 15 amino acids. The CDR3 DNA follows: TGCAGCGGAAAAAACCTGGCGGGGGGGCCGAATGAGCAGTTCTTC. Protein sequence: CSGKNLAGGPNEQFF.

This clone was detected only once. V gene TRBV9 combines with J gene TRBJ2-5, with TRBD2 matching 9 bases. J gave up 2 bases and V 0 bases, and 2 bases lay outside the gene matches. Germline V gene lookup returns CDR1 SGDLS and CDR2 YYNGEE. The CDR3 consists of 15 residues. In nucleotides, the CDR3 is TGTGCCAGCAGCGTAGGACTAGCGGCACAAGAGACCCAGTACTTC. This gives the protein CASSVGLAAQETQYF.

The chain recombines TRBV5-5 with TRBJ1-2; 10 bases match TRBD1. The CDR3 is made up of 12 amino acids. Germline CDR1 and CDR2: SGHKS and YYEKEE (reference sequence). V dropped 9 bases and J dropped 6; count of bases not matched to a gene: 5. This chain's CDR3 is CAKGQGSDGYTF. The CDR3 DNA sequence: TGTGCCAAGGGACAGGGGTCTGATGGCTACACCTTC.